This TCR beta chain was sequenced during a study of CD8+CD57+ T cells in acquired aplastic anemia. Study-wide background: DNA recovered from sorted CD4+ and CD8+ cells had a mean of about 3 ug. CD4+ reads averaged around 10 million in healthy donors.

About this clonotype itself: The antigen remains undetermined.

Genomic DNA constituted the template upon which TCR beta VDJ and CDR3 profiling was performed. TCRdb independently ran MiXCR on the reads; one entry per CDR3 protein. Of 100,000 to 150,000 distinct CDR3 sequences listed, 48% are singletons. Study outcomes and limitations: The study identified roughly 29 CD8+ CDR3 sequences shared by patients and controls. Researchers reported that CD8+ Simpson's diversity was not significantly different in patients versus controls.

The sample comprised sorted CD4+, CD8+, or CD8+CD57+ T cells (not recorded which) from PBMCs. This receptor was identified in a human donor in good health, serving as a control.

CDR3 sequence (DNA): TGTGCCAGCAGCGTCCACAGGTTTGGTAATGAAAAACTGTTTTTT. Protein sequence: CASSVHRFGNEKLFF. The chain recombines TRBV7-6 with TRBJ1-4, with D perhaps matching TRBD1 (5 bases). Germline V CDR1 and CDR2: SGHVS, FNYEAQ. The CDR3 has 15 residues. Between the trimmed V and J ends, which lost 5 bases and 4 bases, there was a span of 14 bases.